This is a list of T cell receptor beta chains from one sample in a study of breast tumors, draining lymph nodes, adjacent tissues. TCRdb re-analysed the multiplex PCR reads in MiXCR, keeping a single row per CDR3 protein. The sample lists approximately 230,000 distinct CDR3 sequences; less than 45% were seen once. The sequenced sample was axillary lymph node tissue. The receptors here all came from a female donor with breast cancer. Some clones in this sample may be carry-over from other donors' samples. Both conserved end residues are trimmed from each CDR3. Fields, in order: V gene, D gene, CDR3 protein. The D gene is left open where the match is weak.

v_call: TRBV2; d_call: TRBD1; cdr3_aa: ASSELVAGGTEAF
v_call: TRBV2; d_call: -; cdr3_aa: ASSEIFGFYEQF
v_call: TRBV20-1; d_call: TRBD1; cdr3_aa: SAGLADRDYEQY
v_call: TRBV11-1; d_call: -; cdr3_aa: ASSLSEDTEAF
v_call: TRBV5-1; d_call: -; cdr3_aa: ASSLAGQGETQY
v_call: TRBV7-3; d_call: -; cdr3_aa: ASCESGGRSNEKLF
v_call: TRBV12-5; d_call: TRBD1; cdr3_aa: ASGQGQRYEQY
v_call: TRBV6-2/TRBV6-3; d_call: -; cdr3_aa: ASTVEGGRETQY
v_call: TRBV6-1; d_call: TRBD1; cdr3_aa: ASSATGQGVVLLGTDTQY
v_call: TRBV29-1; d_call: TRBD1; cdr3_aa: SETGTASYNEQF
v_call: TRBV19; d_call: TRBD2; cdr3_aa: ASNQLAGNQETQY
v_call: TRBV12-5; d_call: -; cdr3_aa: ASALTVNQPQH
v_call: TRBV19; d_call: -; cdr3_aa: ASSTGLPNEQF
v_call: TRBV2; d_call: -; cdr3_aa: ASRVYPGKAKNIQY
v_call: TRBV6-1; d_call: -; cdr3_aa: ASSEKQYFYEQY
v_call: TRBV28; d_call: -; cdr3_aa: ASRESGAGKTGELF
v_call: TRBV7-3; d_call: -; cdr3_aa: ASSLFKILTLH
v_call: TRBV7-3; d_call: TRBD1; cdr3_aa: ASSSTGGSQEAQY
v_call: TRBV7-2; d_call: -; cdr3_aa: ASSLAERSPNYEQY
v_call: TRBV18; d_call: -; cdr3_aa: ASSPVQGGTDTQY
v_call: TRBV20-1; d_call: -; cdr3_aa: SAPGGGTSPLH
v_call: TRBV20-1; d_call: -; cdr3_aa: SARNQEEKLF
v_call: TRBV20-1; d_call: TRBD2; cdr3_aa: STLAGSTDTQY
v_call: TRBV18; d_call: -; cdr3_aa: ASSPRDRELF
v_call: TRBV7-2; d_call: -; cdr3_aa: ASSPGVAEQY
v_call: TRBV7-2; d_call: TRBD1; cdr3_aa: ASSSRGGTGPHGYGYT
v_call: TRBV20-1; d_call: TRBD2; cdr3_aa: SASAGTSGRYEQY
v_call: TRBV12-5; d_call: TRBD2; cdr3_aa: ASGLVHRGGGETQY
v_call: TRBV2; d_call: -; cdr3_aa: ASSEIRGTGELF